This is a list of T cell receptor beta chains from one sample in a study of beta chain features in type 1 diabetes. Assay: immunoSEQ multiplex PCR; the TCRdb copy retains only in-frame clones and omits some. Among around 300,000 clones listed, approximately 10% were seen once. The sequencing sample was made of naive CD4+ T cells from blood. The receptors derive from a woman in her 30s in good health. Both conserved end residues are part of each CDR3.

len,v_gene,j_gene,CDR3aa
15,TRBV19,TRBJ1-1,CASSSRGAVNTEAFF
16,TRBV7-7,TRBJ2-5,CASSPGGSGLQETQYF
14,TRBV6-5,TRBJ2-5,CASRLTGAGETQYF
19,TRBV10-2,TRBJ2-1,CASTYGKSGIQSSYNEQFF
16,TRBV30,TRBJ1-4,CAWSEIGQGENEKLFF
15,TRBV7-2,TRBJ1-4,CASSLIRDSNEKLFF
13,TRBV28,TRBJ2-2,CASSQQGSGELFF
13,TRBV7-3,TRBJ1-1,CASSLSMNTEAFF
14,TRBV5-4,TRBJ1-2,CASSLLQGEYGYTF
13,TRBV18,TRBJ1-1,CASSHSELVEAFF
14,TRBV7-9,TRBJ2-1,CASSFGTVYNEQFF
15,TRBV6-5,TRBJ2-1,CASSYLSPRRGEQFF
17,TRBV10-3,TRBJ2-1,CAISESTGFRLYNEQFF
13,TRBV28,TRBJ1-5,CASRAGGSQPQHF
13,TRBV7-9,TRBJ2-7,CASSLGTVYEQYF
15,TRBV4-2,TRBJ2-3,CASSQAGESTDTQYF
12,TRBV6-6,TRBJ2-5,CASRLAAGTQYF
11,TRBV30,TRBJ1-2,CAWSVLGGYTF
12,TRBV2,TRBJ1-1,CASKTDTFEAFF
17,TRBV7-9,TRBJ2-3,CASSRTGGSVGTDTQYF
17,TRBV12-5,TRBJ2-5,CASGTGTSGSLGETQYF
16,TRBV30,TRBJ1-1,CAWSVRGQVMNTEAFF
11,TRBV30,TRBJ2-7,CAWSRAYEQYF
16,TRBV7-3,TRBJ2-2,CASSSRTSSNTGELFF
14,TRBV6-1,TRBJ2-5,CASSPRTAGVTQYF
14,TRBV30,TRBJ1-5,CAWSPGQGDQPQHF
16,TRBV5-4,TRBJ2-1,CASSSSVGSSYNEQFF
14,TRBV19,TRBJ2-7,CASSSDGGTYEQYF
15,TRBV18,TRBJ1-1,CASSPRDSSNTEAFF
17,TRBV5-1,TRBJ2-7,CASSLGLAGGLSYEQYF
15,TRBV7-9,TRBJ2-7,CASRAYGSSSYEQYF
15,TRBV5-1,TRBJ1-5,CASSLDRASNQPQHF
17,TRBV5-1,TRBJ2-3,CASSFGSGGLSTDTQYF
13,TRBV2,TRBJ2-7,CASKTGAFYEQYF
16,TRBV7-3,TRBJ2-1,CASSLGFASGYNEQFF
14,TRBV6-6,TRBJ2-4,CASRLSGLGNIQYF
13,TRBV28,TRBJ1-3,CASRPGGADTIYF
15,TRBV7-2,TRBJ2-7,CASSVLRAGVYEQYF
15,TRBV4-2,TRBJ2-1,CASSHDPQDFDEQFF
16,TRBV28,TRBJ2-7,CASIDSSSGRFYEQYF
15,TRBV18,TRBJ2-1,CASSPTTSGYNEQFF
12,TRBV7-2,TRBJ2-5,CASSPGQETQYF
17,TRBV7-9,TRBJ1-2,CASSFHMGGQGARRYTF
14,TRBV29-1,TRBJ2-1,CSVRTSGSPNEQFF
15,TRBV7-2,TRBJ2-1,CASSLELAGGGEQFF
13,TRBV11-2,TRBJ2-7,CASSLNTIYEQYF
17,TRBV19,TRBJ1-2,CASSPVGWTGGVEGYTF
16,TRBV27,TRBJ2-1,CASSLRDYNLHNEQFF
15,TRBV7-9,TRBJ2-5,CASSLTGTGKETQYF
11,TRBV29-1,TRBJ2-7,CSVGADYEQYF
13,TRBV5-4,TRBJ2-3,CASSLPSVDTQYF
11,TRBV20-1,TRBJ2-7,CSAIRSYEQYF
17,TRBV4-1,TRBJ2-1,CASSQGSIAGAPHEQFF
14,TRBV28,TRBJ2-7,CASIMTGRSYEQYF
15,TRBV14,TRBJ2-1,CASSRIAGGYNEQFF
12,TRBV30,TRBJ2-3,CAWSVYTDTQYF
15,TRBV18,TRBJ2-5,CASSLNRDSQETQYF
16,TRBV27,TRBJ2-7,CASSLFPGQVSYEQYF
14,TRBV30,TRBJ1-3,CAWSARNLGNTIYF